This T cell receptor (beta chain) derives from a study of blood T cell repertoires in COVID-19. About the study: COVID-19 samples collected from the United States, Italy and Spain covered acute and convalescent phases. From T cells, B-cell-depleted T cells, or PBMCs came the material, which was cDNA or gDNA.

The germline CDR1 and CDR2 sequences are SGHKS and YYEKEE (reference sequence). V was trimmed by 0 bases and J by 2 bases, leaving 6 bases between them. This CDR3 region has 14 residues. Original methodology: Reference gene primer amplification gave estimated nucleated cell counts. The table came from immunoSEQ multiplex PCR; TCRdb's copy has only in-frame clones and leaves some out. The DNA gave D and trimming, while V, J and clone size come from that table. The table records roughly 41,000 clones, around 89% of them present only once. The TCR sequence derives from a man in his 60s with active or convalescent COVID-19. V and J are TRBV5-5 and TRBJ1-5; D perhaps matches TRBD1 (6 bases). The sequenced sample consisted of peripheral blood. Here the CDR3 reads CASSLEGGNQPQHF. The CDR3 nucleotides are TGTGCCAGCAGCTTGGAGGGGGGCAATCAGCCCCAGCATTTT.